Sequencing of this T cell receptor (beta chain) was carried out in a study of tumor and adjacent non-tumor tissue in lung cancer. The template was RNA from unsorted bulk tissue. The CDR3 loop spans 14 amino acids. V shed 5 bases and J 9 bases; nucleotides not matched to a gene: 11. Germline lookup yields CDR1 WNHNN and CDR2 SYGVQD (reference sequence). There are many counts of this clonotype. A modified ARM-PCR protocol with three rounds of nested PCR amplified TCRbeta. TCRdb re-derived calls from the multiplex PCR reads in MiXCR, one entry per CDR3 protein. The top ten clones hold 9.5% to 15% of a sample with about 120,000 distinct CDR3 sequences, 66% of them seen once.

The sample consisted of lung tumor tissue. This clonotype originated in a man younger than 45 with non-small cell lung cancer. The chain recombines TRBV10-1 with TRBJ2-7; 9 positions agree with TRBD2. The CDR3 sequence is CASSPSGELNGQYF. CDR3 in DNA: TGCGCCAGCAGTCCTAGCGGGGAGCTAAACGGGCAGTACTTC.